The entry below describes one T cell receptor (beta chain). Its antigen remains unknown. This record comes from a study of shared clonotypes between healthy human individuals. Study-wide points: Larger estimated richness was generally seen in naive subsets than in memory subsets.

Recent acute infections and vaccinations were absent in the healthy HIV-negative adult donors. Only Caucasian adults living in Nashville, Tennessee made up the donor group. Assay used: immunoSEQ multiplex PCR; TCRdb lists only in-frame clones, some missing. The profile shows about 2.5 million clones, 85% to 95% of them singletons. Sequenced sample: naive CD4+ T cells from PBMCs. The subset denotes: CD45RA+ positively selected. The TCR sequence derives from a man aged 18 to 35 in good health. Some clones in this sample may be carry-over from other donors' samples.

This chain's CDR3 is CASSQDWAPGGVGPYNEQFF. Written as DNA, the CDR3 is TGCGCCAGCAGCCAAGATTGGGCACCGGGGGGAGTAGGACCCTACAATGAGCAGTTCTTC. The chain couples TRBV4-3 to TRBJ2-1; 7 bases line up with TRBD2. With V trimmed by 0 bases and J by 2 bases, 16 bases remained unmatched. This CDR3 is built from 20 residues. Germline loops: CDR1 LGHNA, CDR2 YSLEER.